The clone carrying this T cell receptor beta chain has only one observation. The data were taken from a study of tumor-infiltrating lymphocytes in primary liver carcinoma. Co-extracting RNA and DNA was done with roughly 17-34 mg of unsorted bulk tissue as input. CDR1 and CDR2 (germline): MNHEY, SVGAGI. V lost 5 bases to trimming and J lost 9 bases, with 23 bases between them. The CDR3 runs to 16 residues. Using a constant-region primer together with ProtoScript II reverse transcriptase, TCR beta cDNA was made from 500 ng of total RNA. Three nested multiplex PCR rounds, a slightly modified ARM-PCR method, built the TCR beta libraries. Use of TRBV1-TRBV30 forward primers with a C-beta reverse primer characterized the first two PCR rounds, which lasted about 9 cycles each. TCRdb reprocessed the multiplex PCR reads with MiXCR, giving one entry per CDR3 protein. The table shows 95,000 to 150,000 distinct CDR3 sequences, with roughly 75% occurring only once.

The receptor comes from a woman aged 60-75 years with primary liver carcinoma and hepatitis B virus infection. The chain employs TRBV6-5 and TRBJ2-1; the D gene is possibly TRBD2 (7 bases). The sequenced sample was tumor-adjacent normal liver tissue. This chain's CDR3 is CASSPARMGGGSEQFF. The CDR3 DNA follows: TGTGCCAGCAGTCCAGCCAGGATGGGGGGCGGGAGTGAGCAGTTCTTC.